This is a list of T cell receptor beta chains from one sample in a study of beta chain features in type 1 diabetes. Repertoires were generated with immunoSEQ multiplex PCR, while TCRdb's copy carries only in-frame clones and drops some. The sample shows more than 550,000 clones, more than 12% of them seen only once. The source material was naive CD4+ T cells from blood. Receptors originate from a man between 18 and 35 years old with type 1 diabetes. The CDR3 runs from the conserved cysteine through the conserved F or W. A row's size may be missing; if present it is once, few, many or a size class.

NA | TRBJ2-1 | TRBV27 | CASTSGLAVNNEQFF
NA | TRBJ1-2 | TRBV18 | CASSPGTDTVYGYTF
NA | TRBJ2-3 | TRBV6-5 | CASRNRVPDTQYF
NA | TRBJ2-3 | TRBV29-1 | CSVEGGARVTDTQYF
few | TRBJ1-2 | TRBV18 | CASSTPGGGYGYTF
NA | TRBJ2-7 | TRBV5-1 | CASSIGTGGNEQYF
NA | TRBJ2-5 | TRBV11-2 | CASSLATGSSGRASQYF
NA | TRBJ2-3 | TRBV7-2 | CASSSDRLTDTQYF
NA | TRBJ1-1 | TRBV4-1 | CASSQDSQGRRNTEAFF
NA | TRBJ2-3 | TRBV5-6 | CASSLAATDTQYF
few | TRBJ1-2 | TRBV30 | CAWAQGLGNYGYTF
NA | TRBJ1-5 | TRBV9 | CASSAQGASNQPQHF
few | TRBJ1-6 | TRBV2 | CASRRTGIASPLHF
few | TRBJ2-2 | TRBV18 | CASSPADTGELFF
few | TRBJ1-2 | TRBV7-2 | CASVLSPASGGYTF
few | TRBJ1-5 | TRBV6-5 | CASSYSGGNQPQHF
NA | TRBJ2-5 | TRBV4-1 | CASSGRDRGQETQYF
few | TRBJ2-5 | TRBV9 | CASSPRDRAGETQYF
few | TRBJ2-7 | TRBV6-5 | CASSSSREQYF
NA | TRBJ2-7 | TRBV7-9 | CASSLGDEQYF
few | TRBJ2-7 | TRBV20-1 | CSARAPLEQYF
few | TRBJ1-2 | TRBV4-3 | CASSQGVTDNYGYTF
few | TRBJ2-6 | TRBV7-9 | CASSFSGANVLTF
NA | TRBJ2-2 | TRBV28 | CASSDPGQTTGELFF
many | TRBJ2-3 | TRBV7-9 | CASSLGQGTDTQYF
NA | TRBJ2-1 | TRBV7-9 | CASTLANNEQFF
NA | TRBJ2-1 | TRBV14 | CASSQLGGAPYNEQFF
few | TRBJ2-3 | TRBV5-4 | CASSSGSGGTDTQYF
NA | TRBJ2-1 | TRBV5-4 | CASSQFARRELSDEQFF
NA | TRBJ2-6 | TRBV18 | CASSRDSGANVLTF
NA | TRBJ1-1 | TRBV7-9 | CASSLRHGGTEAFF
few | TRBJ1-2 | TRBV28 | CASSSGYGYTF
NA | TRBJ2-7 | TRBV5-6 | CASSLLNEYEQYF
NA | TRBJ1-2 | TRBV7-9 | CASSLDRHTNYGYTF
NA | TRBJ1-5 | TRBV7-2 | CASSPGAGNQPQHF
few | TRBJ2-7 | TRBV6-6 | CATGTSGRTAYEQYF
few | TRBJ2-3 | TRBV5-4 | CASSFQSGVVDTQYF
NA | TRBJ2-7 | TRBV6-5 | CASSYSGTPDEQYF
NA | TRBJ2-7 | TRBV7-3 | CASSLAEYEQYF
NA | TRBJ1-1 | TRBV5-4 | CASSLLVETEAFF
few | TRBJ1-2 | TRBV30 | CAWSPGQGYYGYTF
NA | TRBJ1-1 | TRBV30 | CACSPTGNTEAFF
NA | TRBJ2-1 | TRBV10-3 | CAISESPASAYNEQFF
NA | TRBJ1-2 | TRBV28 | CASSSTGTLFYGYTF
NA | TRBJ2-7 | TRBV29-1 | CSVGGGQSSYEQYF
few | TRBJ1-6 | TRBV19 | CASSSRTGDRHSPLHF
few | TRBJ2-7 | TRBV25-1 | CASSALLKGKPYEQYF
NA | TRBJ2-3 | TRBV7-9 | CASSRIIWGESDTQYF
once | TRBJ1-2 | TRBV25-1 | CASSEHRRDGYTF
few | TRBJ2-7 | TRBV13 | CASRPRPGQGNHEQYF